The 5 T cell receptor beta chains reported below all come from one sample, sequenced in a study of OX40 agonist ivuxolimab in advanced cancers. Profiled with immunoSEQ multiplex PCR; TCRdb holds only in-frame clones, not every one. The table has more than 40,000 clones, roughly 90% seen once; the top ten hold 0.95% to 1.1%. Sample: CD4+ or CD8+ T cells sorted from blood, taken in a trial of the OX40 agonist ivuxolimab. Receptor source: an adult with an advanced solid tumor such as melanoma, head and neck, liver or kidney cancer.

This chain joins TRBV19 and TRBJ1-5; D is unclear. V gave up 4 bases and J gave up 2 bases, with 3 bases separating them. The CDR3 is 12 residues long. Germline V gene data show CDR1 as LNHDA and CDR2 as SQIVND (reference sequence). CDR3 sequence reads: CASSKGNQPQHF. In DNA, the CDR3 is TGTGCCAGTAGTAAGGGCAATCAGCCCCAGCATTTT.

J is TRBJ2-7 and V is TRBV7-2, with TRBD1 identical over 8 bases. CDR3 length: 15 amino acids. The J segment lost 7 bases and the V segment lost 7 bases, leaving 15 bases of the junction unmatched. Germline loops: CDR1 SGHTA, CDR2 FQGNSA. Here the CDR3 DNA reads TGTGCCAGCACCCCCCTGACGGGACAGGTAAATGAGCAGTACTTC. Protein product: CASTPLTGQVNEQYF.

This clone was detected a few times. The gene calls are TRBV18 and TRBJ1-1; no definite D call. The CDR3 is made up of 13 amino acids. V lost 0 bases and J 6 bases, leaving 8 bases between the germline ends. Germline loops: CDR1 KGHSH, CDR2 LQKENI. The CDR3 region has the DNA TGTGCCAGCTCACCACCGGGGATTGCTGAAGCTTTCTTT. This sequence encodes CASSPPGIAEAFF.

This rearrangement joins TRBV29-1 to TRBJ2-7; D gene unclear. The CDR3 is 12 residues long. The V end lost 4 bases, the J end lost 2 bases, and 9 bases lay between the germline ends. CDR1 is SQVTM and CDR2 is ANQGSEA in the germline V gene. CDR3 protein: CSVGTSTYEQYF. The CDR3 coding sequence is TGCAGCGTTGGAACATCCACCTACGAGCAGTACTTC.

CDR3 nucleotides: TGTGCCAGCACCCCGGGACTAGCGGGAGTCTACATTCAGTACTTC. As protein: CASTPGLAGVYIQYF. This chain links TRBV28 with TRBJ2-4, with 14 positions matching TRBD2. Trimming at V came to 7 bases and at J to 8 bases, leaving 7 bases not matched to a gene. The CDR3 is 15 amino acids. CDR1 and CDR2 (germline): MDHEN, SYDVKM.